This T cell receptor beta chain was identified in a study of blood T cells in healthy people across ages. Every donor contributed about 10 milliliters of peripheral blood by blood draw. The CDR3 is made up of 12 amino acids. Trimming pared 6 bases from V and 13 bases from J, leaving 17 bases between. Germline lookup yields CDR1 SGHRS and CDR2 YFSETQ. Comment on this clonotype: Its antigen is unidentified. Since no conserved phenylalanine or tryptophan closes the CDR3, a read error is the likely cause.

Then a second PCR, running roughly 7 to 11 cycles, was carried out with a sample-barcoded 5' primer and a J-beta primer mix. TCRdb reprocessed the 5' RACE reads via MiXCR and lists one record per CDR3 protein. The sample records some 1,800,000 distinct CDR3 sequences, about 39% being singletons. Study conclusions and caveats: Aged donors had fewer naive CD4+ cells and lower diversity than long-lived donors. With age, beta diversity per million T cells declined roughly linearly, significantly by 40 to 50.

This chain connects TRBV5-1 to TRBJ2-1, with D possibly being TRBD1 or TRBD2 (6 bases each). This TCR came from a human donor in good health. Sequencing input: blood. The CDR3 region has the DNA TGCGCCAGCAACGAGGGGGGCACGCCCCAGTTCGTC. Translation gives CASNEGGTPQFV.